This T cell receptor beta chain was captured by sequencing in a study of T-cell reconstitution after alpha-beta-depleted transplantation in children. Findings of the study overall: Reported findings indicate that, about two months after transplant, alpha-beta T cells came from several hundred expanded clones, which were derived from non-depleted graft cells. Surviving recipient T cells and thymic progenitors underlay high day-60 TCRbeta diversity in some patients. The authors attributed T-cell counts and diversity one year after transplant mostly to newly produced T cells.

Losses at the gene ends were 7 bases for V and 6 bases for J; bases not matched to a gene: 9. The CDR3 sequence is 15 residues long. This sample's TCRbeta library carried unique molecular identifier barcodes. TCRdb redid the calling of the PCR reads with MiXCR, one entry per CDR3 protein. The table includes a few hundred thousand distinct CDR3 sequences, approximately 30% detected once. As regards this clonotype: Its antigen is not known.

Sample: PBMCs, taken before TCRalphabeta/CD19-depleted stem cell transplant. The rearrangement links TRBV12-3 or TRBV12-4 to TRBJ2-1, with 10 bases identical to TRBD2. The receptor was isolated from a boy younger than two with Wiskott-Aldrich syndrome, due to receive a stem cell transplant. CDR3 sequence reads: CASTDLAGASNEQFF. The DNA for the CDR3 is TGTGCCAGCACCGATCTAGCGGGAGCAAGCAATGAGCAGTTCTTC.